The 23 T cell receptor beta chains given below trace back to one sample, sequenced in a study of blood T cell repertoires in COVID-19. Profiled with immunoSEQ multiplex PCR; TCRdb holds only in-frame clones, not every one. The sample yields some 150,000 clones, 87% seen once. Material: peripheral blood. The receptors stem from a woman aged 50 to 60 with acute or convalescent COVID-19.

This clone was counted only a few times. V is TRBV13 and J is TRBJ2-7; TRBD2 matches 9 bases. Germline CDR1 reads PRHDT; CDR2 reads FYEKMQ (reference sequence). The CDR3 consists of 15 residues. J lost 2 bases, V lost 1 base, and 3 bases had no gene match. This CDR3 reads CASSLEGGRAYEQYF. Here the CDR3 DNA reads TGTGCCAGCAGCTTAGAAGGCGGGAGGGCCTACGAGCAGTACTTC.

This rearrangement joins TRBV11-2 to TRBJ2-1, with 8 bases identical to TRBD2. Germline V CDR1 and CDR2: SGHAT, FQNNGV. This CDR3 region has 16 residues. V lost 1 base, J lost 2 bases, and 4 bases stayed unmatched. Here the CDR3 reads CASSLVGSGTYNEQFF. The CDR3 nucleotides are TGTGCCAGCAGCTTAGTGGGTAGCGGGACCTACAATGAGCAGTTCTTC. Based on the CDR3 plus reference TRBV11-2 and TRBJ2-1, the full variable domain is EAGVAQSPRYKIIEKRQSVAFWCNPISGHATLYWYQQILGQGPKLLIQFQNNGVVDDSQLPKDRFSAERLKGVDSTLKIQPAKLEDSAVYLCASSLVGSGTYNEQFFGPGTRLTVL.

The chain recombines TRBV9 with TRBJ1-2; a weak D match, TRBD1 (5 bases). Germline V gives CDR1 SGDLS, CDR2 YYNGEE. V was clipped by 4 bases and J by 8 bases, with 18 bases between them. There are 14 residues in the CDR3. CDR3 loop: CASSLVGEVGGYTF. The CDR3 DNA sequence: TGTGCCAGCAGCCTCGTAGGGGAGGTAGGGGGCTACACCTTC.

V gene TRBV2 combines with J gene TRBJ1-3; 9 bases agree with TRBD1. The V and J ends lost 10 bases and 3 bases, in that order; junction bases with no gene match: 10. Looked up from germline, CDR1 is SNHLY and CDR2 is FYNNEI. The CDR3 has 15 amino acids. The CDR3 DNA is TGTGCCACTCCGAGAGGGACAGGGTTTGGAAACACCATATATTTT. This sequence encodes CATPRGTGFGNTIYF.

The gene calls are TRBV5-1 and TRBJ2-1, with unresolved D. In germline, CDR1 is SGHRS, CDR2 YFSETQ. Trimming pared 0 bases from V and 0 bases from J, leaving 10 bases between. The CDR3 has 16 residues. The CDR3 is CASSLGSFSSYNEQFF. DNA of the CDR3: TGCGCCAGCAGCTTGGGTTCCTTCAGCTCCTACAATGAGCAGTTCTTC.

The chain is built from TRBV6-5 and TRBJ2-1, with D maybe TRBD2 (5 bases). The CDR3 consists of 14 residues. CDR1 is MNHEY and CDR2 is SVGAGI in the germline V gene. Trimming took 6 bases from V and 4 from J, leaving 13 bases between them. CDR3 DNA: TGTGCCAGCAGGATCGACCGGGGTTACAATGAGCAGTTCTTC. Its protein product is CASRIDRGYNEQFF.

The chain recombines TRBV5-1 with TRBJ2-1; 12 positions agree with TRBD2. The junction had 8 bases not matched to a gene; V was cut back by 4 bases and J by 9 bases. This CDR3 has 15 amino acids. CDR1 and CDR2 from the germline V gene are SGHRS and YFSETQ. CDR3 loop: CASSTRLAGAGEQFF. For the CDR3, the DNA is TGCGCCAGCAGCACTCGACTAGCGGGGGCGGGTGAGCAGTTCTTC. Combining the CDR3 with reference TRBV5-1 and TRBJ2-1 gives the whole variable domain KAGVTQTPRYLIKTRGQQVTLSCSPISGHRSVSWYQQTPGQGLQFLFEYFSETQRNKGNFPGRFSGRQFSNSRSEMNVSTLELGDSALYLCASSTRLAGAGEQFFGPGTRLTVL.

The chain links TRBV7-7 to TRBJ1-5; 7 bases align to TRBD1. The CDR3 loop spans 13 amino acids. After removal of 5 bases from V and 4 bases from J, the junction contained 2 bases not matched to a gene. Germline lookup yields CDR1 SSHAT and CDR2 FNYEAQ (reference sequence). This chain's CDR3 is CASSQGQNQPQHF. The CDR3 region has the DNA TGTGCCAGCAGCCAGGGACAGAATCAGCCCCAGCATTTT. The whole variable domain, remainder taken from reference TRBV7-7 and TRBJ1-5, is GAGVSQSPRYKVTKRGQDVTLRCDPISSHATLYWYQQALGQGPEFLTYFNYEAQPDKSGLPSDRFSAERPEGSISTLTIQRTEQRDSAMYRCASSQGQNQPQHFGDGTRLSIL.

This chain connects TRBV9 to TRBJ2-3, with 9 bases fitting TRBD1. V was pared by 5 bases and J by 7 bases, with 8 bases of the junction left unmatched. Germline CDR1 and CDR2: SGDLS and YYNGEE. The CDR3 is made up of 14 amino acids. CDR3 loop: CASSEGQGVNTQYF. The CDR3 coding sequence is TGTGCCAGCAGTGAGGGACAGGGTGTAAATACGCAGTATTTT. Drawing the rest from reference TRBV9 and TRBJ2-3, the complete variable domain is DSGVTQTPKHLITATGQRVTLRCSPRSGDLSVYWYQQSLDQGLQFLIQYYNGEERAKGNILERFSAQQFPDLHSELNLSSLELGDSALYFCASSEGQGVNTQYFGPGTRLTVL.

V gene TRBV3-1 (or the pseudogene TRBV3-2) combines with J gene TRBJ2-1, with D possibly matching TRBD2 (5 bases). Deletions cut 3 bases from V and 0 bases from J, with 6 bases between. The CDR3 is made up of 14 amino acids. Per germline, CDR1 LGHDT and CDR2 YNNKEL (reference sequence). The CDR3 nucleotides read TGTGCCAGCAGCCACCGGGGCTCCTACAATGAGCAGTTCTTC. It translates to CASSHRGSYNEQFF.

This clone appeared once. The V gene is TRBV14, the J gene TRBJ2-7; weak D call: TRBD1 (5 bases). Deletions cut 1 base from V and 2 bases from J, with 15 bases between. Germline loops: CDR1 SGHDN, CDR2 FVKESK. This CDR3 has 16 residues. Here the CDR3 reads CASSQGEQGTAYEQYF. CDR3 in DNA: TGTGCCAGCAGCCAAGGAGAGCAGGGCACGGCCTACGAGCAGTACTTC.

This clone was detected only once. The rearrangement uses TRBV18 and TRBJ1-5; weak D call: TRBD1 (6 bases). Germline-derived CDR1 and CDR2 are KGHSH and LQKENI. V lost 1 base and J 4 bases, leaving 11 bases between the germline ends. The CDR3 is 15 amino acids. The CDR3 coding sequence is TGTGCCAGCTCACCACTTAATACAGGGAATCAGCCCCAGCATTTT. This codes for CASSPLNTGNQPQHF.

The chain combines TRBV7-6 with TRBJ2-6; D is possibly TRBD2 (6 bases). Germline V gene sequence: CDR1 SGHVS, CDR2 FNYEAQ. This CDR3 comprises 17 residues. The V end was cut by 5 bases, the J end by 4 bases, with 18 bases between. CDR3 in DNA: TGTGCCAGCAGCCAAGGCTCGGGGGTCACCGGGGCCAACGTCCTGACTTTC. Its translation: CASSQGSGVTGANVLTF.

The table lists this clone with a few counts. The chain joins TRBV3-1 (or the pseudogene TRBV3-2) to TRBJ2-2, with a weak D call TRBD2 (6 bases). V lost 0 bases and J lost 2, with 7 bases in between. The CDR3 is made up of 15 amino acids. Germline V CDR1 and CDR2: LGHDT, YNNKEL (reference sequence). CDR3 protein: CASSQDTSNTGELFF. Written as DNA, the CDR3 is TGTGCCAGCAGCCAAGATACTAGCAACACCGGGGAGCTGTTTTTT.

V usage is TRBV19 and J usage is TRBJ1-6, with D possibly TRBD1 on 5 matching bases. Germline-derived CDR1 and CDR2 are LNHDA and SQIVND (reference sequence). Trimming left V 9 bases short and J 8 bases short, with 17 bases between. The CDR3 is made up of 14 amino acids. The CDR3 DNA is TGTGCCAGCGATTTACAGGCTGGCCATTCACCCCTCCACTTT. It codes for CASDLQAGHSPLHF.

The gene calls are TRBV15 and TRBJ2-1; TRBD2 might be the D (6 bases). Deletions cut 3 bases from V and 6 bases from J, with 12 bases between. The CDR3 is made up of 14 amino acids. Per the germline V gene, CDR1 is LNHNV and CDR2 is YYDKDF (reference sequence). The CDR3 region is CATSSTRDFNEQFF. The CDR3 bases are TGTGCCACCAGCAGTACGCGGGACTTCAATGAGCAGTTCTTC.

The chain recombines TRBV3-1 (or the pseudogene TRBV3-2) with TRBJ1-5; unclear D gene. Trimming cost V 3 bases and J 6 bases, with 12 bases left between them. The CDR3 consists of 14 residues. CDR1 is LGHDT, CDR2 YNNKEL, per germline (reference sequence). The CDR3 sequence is CASSQRSIGQPQHF. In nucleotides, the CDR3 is TGTGCCAGCAGCCAGCGAAGCATTGGTCAGCCCCAGCATTTT.

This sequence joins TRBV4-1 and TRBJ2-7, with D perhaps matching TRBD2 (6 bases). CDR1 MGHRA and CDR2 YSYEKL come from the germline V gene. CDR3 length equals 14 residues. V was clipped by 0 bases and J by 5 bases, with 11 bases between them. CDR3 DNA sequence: TGCGCCAGCAGCCAAGAATCCCGCGGGGACGAGCAGTACTTC. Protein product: CASSQESRGDEQYF.

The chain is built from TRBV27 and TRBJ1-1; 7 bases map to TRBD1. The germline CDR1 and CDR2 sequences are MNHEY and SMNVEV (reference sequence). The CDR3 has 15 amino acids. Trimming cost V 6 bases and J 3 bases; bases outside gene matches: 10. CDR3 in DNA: TGTGCCAGCAGCCGACAGGGATCAGGGGACACTGAAGCTTTCTTT. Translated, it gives CASSRQGSGDTEAFF.

CDR3: CSVEGSGQGLAYEQYF. The CDR3 DNA follows: TGCAGCGTTGAAGGCTCAGGACAGGGCTTGGCCTACGAGCAGTACTTC. This chain links TRBV29-1 with TRBJ2-7; 8 bases map to TRBD1. With V trimmed by 1 base and J by 2 bases, 10 bases remained unmatched. CDR3 length: 16 residues. Germline-derived CDR1 and CDR2 are SQVTM and ANQGSEA.

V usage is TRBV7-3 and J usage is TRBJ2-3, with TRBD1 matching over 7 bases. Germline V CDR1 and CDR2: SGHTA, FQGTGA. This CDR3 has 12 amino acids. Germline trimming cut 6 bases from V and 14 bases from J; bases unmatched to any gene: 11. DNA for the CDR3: TGTGCCAGCAGTCGAGGACAGACAGGGTTGTATTTT. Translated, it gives CASSRGQTGLYF. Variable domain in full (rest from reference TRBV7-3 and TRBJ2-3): GAGVSQTPSNKVTEKGKYVELRCDPISGHTALYWYRQSLGQGPEFLIYFQGTGAADDSGLPNDRFFAVRPEGSVSTLKIQRTERGDSAVYLCASSRGQTGLYFGPGTRLTVL.

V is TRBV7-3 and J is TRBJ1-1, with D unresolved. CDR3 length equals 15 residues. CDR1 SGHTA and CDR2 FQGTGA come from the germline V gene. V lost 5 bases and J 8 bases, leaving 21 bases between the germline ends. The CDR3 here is CASSPQLGNMWEAFF. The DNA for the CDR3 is TGTGCCAGCAGCCCCCAGCTAGGCAATATGTGGGAAGCTTTCTTT.

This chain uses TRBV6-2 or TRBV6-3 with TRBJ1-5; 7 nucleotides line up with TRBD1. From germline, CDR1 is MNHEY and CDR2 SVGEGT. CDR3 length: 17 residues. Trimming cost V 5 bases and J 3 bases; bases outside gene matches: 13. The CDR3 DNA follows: TGTGCCAGCAGTGACTACAGGGGTCGTTTCTTCAATCAGCCCCAGCATTTT. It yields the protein CASSDYRGRFFNQPQHF.